Listed below are T cell receptor beta chains from one sample, sequenced in a study of technical replicates of blood from several donors. Sequencing was performed with immunoSEQ multiplex PCR; in TCRdb, only in-frame clones are kept and a portion is missing. The sample contains 45,000 to 60,000 clones, about 96% of which appear only once. The specimen sequenced was T cells isolated from PBMCs. The receptor source for this set is a human donor in good health. The CDR3 runs from the conserved cysteine through the conserved F or W. A D gene is named only where the DNA matches it firmly. Size is stated for part of the rows, as once, few or many counts, or as a class when the clone is expanded.

CDR3,DNA,D,V,J,size
CASSFRGTNQPQHF,TGTGCCAGCAGCTTCAGGGGTACGAATCAGCCCCAGCATTTT,.,TRBV5-6,TRBJ1-5,.
CASSLLADYGYTF,TGTGCCAGCAGCTTATTGGCGGATTATGGCTACACCTTC,.,TRBV7-9,TRBJ1-2,once
CASSLLPRQGGYEQYF,TGTGCCAGCAGTTTATTACCGCGACAGGGGGGGTACGAGCAGTACTTC,TRBD1,TRBV28,TRBJ2-7,.
CASRGSTSGSYEQYF,TGTGCCAGCAGGGGTTCAACTAGCGGATCCTACGAGCAGTACTTC,TRBD2,TRBV2,TRBJ2-7,once
CASSRGGRGVGYTF,TGTGCCAGCAGTCGAGGGGGCAGGGGCGTGGGCTACACCTTC,TRBD1,TRBV7-9,TRBJ1-2,.
CASSPRSIGYEQYF,TGTGCCAGCAGCCCCCGTTCGATCGGGTACGAGCAGTACTTC,.,TRBV7-9,TRBJ2-7,.
CSVATGGTDTQYF,TGCAGCGTTGCGACAGGAGGTACAGATACGCAGTATTTT,.,TRBV29-1,TRBJ2-3,.
CASSHGTSAAYEQYF,TGTGCCAGCAGCCACGGGACTAGCGCAGCCTACGAGCAGTACTTC,TRBD2,TRBV5-4,TRBJ2-7,once
CASSDQGAIEGYTF,TGTGCCAGCAGTGATCAGGGGGCGATTGAGGGCTACACCTTC,TRBD1,TRBV2,TRBJ1-2,.
CASSQVTEETQYF,TGCGCCAGCAGCCAAGTGACAGAAGAGACCCAGTACTTC,.,TRBV4-1,TRBJ2-5,once
CASSLLDEKLFF,TGTGCCAGCAGCTTGCTCGATGAAAAACTGTTTTTT,.,TRBV5-5,TRBJ1-4,.
CASSSPLNEGRPSYEQYF,TGTGCCAGCAGCTCCCCCCTGAATGAGGGCAGGCCCTCCTACGAGCAGTACTTC,.,TRBV11-2,TRBJ2-7,.
CASSLGLQNQPQHF,TGTGCCAGCAGTCTGGGACTCCAGAATCAGCCCCAGCATTTT,.,TRBV28,TRBJ1-5,.
CASSSLSSTDTQYF,TGTGCCAGCAGCTCCCTTAGCAGCACAGATACGCAGTATTTT,.,TRBV7-3,TRBJ2-3,.
CASSYSASPRETQYF,TGTGCCAGCAGTTACTCGGCCTCCCCTAGAGAGACCCAGTACTTC,.,TRBV6-5,TRBJ2-5,.
CAISERDRETQMNTEAFF,TGTGCCATCAGTGAAAGAGACAGGGAAACTCAAATGAACACTGAAGCTTTCTTT,TRBD1,TRBV10-3,TRBJ1-1,.
CAWRVTGLKLGYTF,TGTGCCTGGAGGGTGACAGGCCTAAAGCTTGGCTACACCTTC,.,TRBV30,TRBJ1-2,.
CASSSGQGSYNEQFF,TGTGCCAGCAGTAGCGGACAGGGGTCCTACAATGAGCAGTTCTTC,TRBD1,TRBV6-5,TRBJ2-1,.
CASSKIRESYEQYF,TGTGCCAGCAGCAAAATCCGGGAATCCTACGAGCAGTACTTC,.,TRBV28,TRBJ2-7,.
CSVELAGGNTGELFF,TGCAGCGTTGAGTTGGCAGGAGGGAACACCGGGGAGCTGTTTTTT,.,TRBV29-1,TRBJ2-2,.
CASSRDLPYEQYF,TGTGCCAGCAGTAGGGACTTACCCTACGAGCAGTACTTC,.,TRBV28,TRBJ2-7,.
CADRGGGEQYF,TGTGCCGACAGGGGAGGGGGCGAGCAGTACTTC,.,TRBV2,TRBJ2-7,.
CASSLGGTVDEQYF,TGTGCCAGCTCACTTGGGGGGACGGTGGACGAGCAGTACTTC,.,TRBV18,TRBJ2-7,.
CASSIPSGQGVYNEQFF,TGTGCCAGCAGTATACCTTCAGGGCAAGGGGTCTACAATGAGCAGTTCTTC,.,TRBV28,TRBJ2-1,.
CASSQVTGKLFF,TGTGCCAGCAGCCAAGTGACAGGGAAACTGTTTTTT,TRBD1,TRBV14,TRBJ1-4,.
CASSIAGTEAFF,TGCGCCAGCAGCATCGCGGGCACTGAAGCTTTCTTT,.,TRBV5-1,TRBJ1-1,.
CASSRGGGHYGYTF,TGTGCCAGCAGTCGAGGGGGGGGACACTATGGCTACACCTTC,.,TRBV27,TRBJ1-2,.
CASSIHPGFMGYGYTF,TGCGCCAGCAGTATCCACCCAGGGTTTATGGGCTATGGCTACACCTTC,.,TRBV5-1,TRBJ1-2,.
CASRKTGLASIQETQYF,TGCGCCAGCAGGAAGACGGGACTAGCCAGTATCCAAGAGACCCAGTACTTC,TRBD2,TRBV4-1,TRBJ2-5,once
CSFMTGNYEQYF,TGCAGCTTTATGACGGGTAACTACGAGCAGTACTTC,.,TRBV29-1,TRBJ2-7,.
CASSFRSGGSYEQYF,TGTGCCAGCAGCTTCCGGTCAGGGGGCTCCTACGAGCAGTACTTC,TRBD1,TRBV7-2,TRBJ2-7,.
CASSQVVVGTEAFF,TGCGCCAGCAGCCAAGTAGTTGTCGGCACTGAAGCTTTCTTT,.,TRBV4-3,TRBJ1-1,.
CAWLRGPSGNTIYF,TGTGCCTGGCTCAGGGGGCCCTCTGGAAACACCATATATTTT,TRBD1,TRBV30,TRBJ1-3,.
CAISGEYEQYF,TGTGCCATCAGTGGGGAGTACGAGCAGTACTTC,.,TRBV10-3,TRBJ2-7,.
CASSQAWGQRQPQHF,TGCGCCAGCAGCCAAGCCTGGGGGCAAAGGCAGCCCCAGCATTTT,.,TRBV4-3,TRBJ1-5,.
CASFNRRTGDYEQYF,TGCGCCAGCTTTAACCGAAGGACAGGGGACTACGAGCAGTACTTC,TRBD1,TRBV5-1,TRBJ2-7,.
CASSLGPGTGGDEQYF,TGTGCCAGCAGCTTAGGCCCAGGGACAGGGGGCGACGAGCAGTACTTC,TRBD1,TRBV11-2,TRBJ2-7,.
CAWIFGQGLSTEAFF,TGTGCCTGGATATTCGGTCAGGGGCTAAGCACTGAAGCTTTCTTT,.,TRBV30,TRBJ1-1,once
CATSRDLPTGRGQETQYF,TGTGCCACCAGCAGAGATCTTCCAACGGGGAGGGGACAAGAGACCCAGTACTTC,TRBD2,TRBV15,TRBJ2-5,.
CASSRTQGPLDTQYF,TGTGCCAGCAGCCGAACGCAGGGCCCTCTGGATACGCAGTATTTT,.,TRBV14,TRBJ2-3,.
CASSVAGTTYNEQFF,TGTGCCAGCAGCGTAGCGGGGACTACCTACAATGAGCAGTTCTTC,TRBD2,TRBV9,TRBJ2-1,once
CASSLPGGMSNQPQHF,TGTGCCAGCAGTTTGCCAGGGGGTATGAGCAATCAGCCCCAGCATTTT,TRBD1,TRBV28,TRBJ1-5,.
CASSLTGTGANYGYTF,TGCGCCAGCAGCTTAACCGGGACAGGGGCAAACTATGGCTACACCTTC,TRBD1,TRBV5-1,TRBJ1-2,.
CATSAGTLEKLFF,TGTGCCACCAGCGCCGGGACACTTGAAAAACTGTTTTTT,.,TRBV15,TRBJ1-4,.
CASSLGPGGQDYGYTF,TGCGCCAGCAGCCTGGGCCCAGGGGGCCAGGACTATGGCTACACCTTC,TRBD1,TRBV4-1,TRBJ1-2,.
CAWSADRGYGYTF,TGTGCCTGGAGCGCCGACAGGGGTTATGGCTACACCTTC,TRBD1,TRBV30,TRBJ1-2,.
CASSQAWQGAGEQFF,TGCGCCAGCAGCCAAGCCTGGCAGGGGGCCGGTGAGCAGTTCTTC,TRBD1,TRBV4-3,TRBJ2-1,.
CASSLSGRPSKGYTF,TGTGCCAGCAGCCTCTCGGGAAGGCCGAGTAAAGGCTACACCTTC,.,TRBV7-2,TRBJ1-2,.
CSVIAGGETQYF,TGCAGCGTTATAGCGGGAGGGGAGACCCAGTACTTC,TRBD2,TRBV29-1,TRBJ2-5,.
CAIKAGTGVWGNQPQHF,TGTGCCATCAAAGCCGGGACAGGGGTTTGGGGCAATCAGCCCCAGCATTTT,TRBD1,TRBV10-3,TRBJ1-5,once
CASSQGLAGAYEQYF,TGCGCCAGCAGCCAAGGACTAGCGGGGGCCTACGAGCAGTACTTC,TRBD2,TRBV4-1,TRBJ2-7,.
CASSFFPGGIPGELFF,TGTGCCAGCAGCTTCTTCCCGGGAGGTATTCCCGGGGAGCTGTTTTTT,TRBD2,TRBV11-3,TRBJ2-2,.
CATRTGTGIGNEQFF,TGTGCCACCCGGACGGGGACAGGCATCGGCAATGAGCAGTTCTTC,TRBD1,TRBV18,TRBJ2-1,.
CASSPNQGSYAEQYF,TGTGCCAGCAGCCCGAATCAGGGGTCCTACGCAGAGCAGTACTTC,.,TRBV11-2,TRBJ2-7,.
CASSMEGSGGLAGSYNEQFF,TGTGCCAGTAGTATGGAGGGTTCAGGGGGTCTAGCGGGATCATACAATGAGCAGTTCTTC,TRBD2,TRBV19,TRBJ2-1,.
CASSMKREVNEQFF,TGTGCCAGTAGTATGAAACGGGAGGTTAATGAGCAGTTCTTC,TRBD2,TRBV19,TRBJ2-1,once
CASSFGGIYEQYF,TGTGCCAGCAGCTTCGGCGGGATCTACGAGCAGTACTTC,.,TRBV5-6,TRBJ2-7,.
CASSSGQGRQPQHF,TGTGCCAGCAGCTCGGGACAGGGAAGACAGCCCCAGCATTTT,TRBD1,TRBV28,TRBJ1-5,.
CASSFRGPGGSEAFF,TGTGCCAGCAGCTTCAGGGGTCCCGGGGGGTCTGAAGCTTTCTTT,.,TRBV7-2,TRBJ1-1,.
CASSHLPYEQYF,TGTGCCAGCAGCCACCTACCCTACGAGCAGTACTTC,.,TRBV6-5,TRBJ2-7,.